This record concerns one T cell receptor beta chain sequence. Primers included in the PCR were 60 Vbeta and 13 Jbeta primers. Assay: immunoSEQ multiplex PCR; the TCRdb copy retains only in-frame clones and omits some. The sample comprises about 190,000 clones, over 70% of which are singletons, and 3.8% rests with the top ten. This entry is derived from a study of cytomegalovirus exposure and HLA in healthy donors. The CDR3 is 13 residues long. Germline CDR1 reads SGHTA; CDR2 reads FQGNSA. V gave up 5 bases and J gave up 4 bases, with 11 bases separating them. The receptor was isolated from a man aged 45-65 years in good health and CMV-seronegative. Sequencing was performed on PBMCs. The V and J genes are TRBV7-2 and TRBJ1-2; D is unresolved. This CDR3 reads CASSLPGSYGYTF. CDR3 sequence (DNA): TGTGCCAGCAGCCTCCCGGGGAGCTATGGCTACACCTTC.